These T cell receptor beta chains were read from a single sample in a study of cytomegalovirus exposure and HLA in healthy donors. Profiled with immunoSEQ multiplex PCR; TCRdb holds only in-frame clones, not every one. The table for this sample gives about 52,000 clones. The sequencing input was PBMCs. These receptors originate from a woman in her sixties in good health and CMV-seropositive. The CDR3 runs from the conserved cysteine through the conserved F or W. Fields, in order: J gene, D gene, V gene, CDR3 DNA, CDR3 protein. A D gene is named only where the DNA matches it firmly.

TRBJ2-5,TRBD1,TRBV5-1,TGCGCCAGCCTTGCCGGGACAGGGGAAGAGACCCAGTACTTC,CASLAGTGEETQYF
TRBJ1-5,-,TRBV28,TGTGCCAGCAGTTTATTACAGGGTGGTAGGTTTCAGCCCCAGCATTTT,CASSLLQGGRFQPQHF
TRBJ2-7,-,TRBV6-1,TGTGCCATCTCCCCCGGGGGTACCTACGAGCAGTACTTC,CAISPGGTYEQYF
TRBJ2-7,TRBD1,TRBV5-1,TGCGCCAGCAGCTTGTCGGGACAGGGTCCCGAGCAGTACTTC,CASSLSGQGPEQYF
TRBJ1-1,-,TRBV10-2,TGCGCCAGCAGCCCAGACCCACCGGGTTCTGAAGCTTTCTTT,CASSPDPPGSEAFF
TRBJ1-5,-,TRBV10-3,TGTGCCATCAGCGAGGGACATGCCCAGCCCCAGCATTTT,CAISEGHAQPQHF
TRBJ1-2,TRBD1,TRBV5-1,TGCGCCAGCAGCTTCGGACAGGACAGGGGCGGCTACACCTTC,CASSFGQDRGGYTF
TRBJ1-1,TRBD1,TRBV6-5,TGTGCCAGCAGTCCGACGGCAGGGGGAGAAACTGAAGCTTTCTTT,CASSPTAGGETEAFF
TRBJ1-2,-,TRBV5-6,TGTGCCAGCAGCTTGGGGACAAGGCTTGACTATGGCTACACCTTC,CASSLGTRLDYGYTF
TRBJ2-5,TRBD1,TRBV11-2,TGTGCCAGCAGCCTGGGACAGGGGATCCAAGAGACCCAGTACTTC,CASSLGQGIQETQYF
TRBJ2-2,-,TRBV6-5,TGTGCCAGCACTCAGGACACCGGGGAGCTGTTTTTT,CASTQDTGELFF
TRBJ1-5,-,TRBV4-1,TGCGCCAGCAGCCAAGATCTGGGTGAGGGCATCCGGTGGGCCCAGCATTTT,CASSQDLGEGIRWAQHF
TRBJ1-5,-,TRBV19,TGTGCCAGTAGTATAGTTGGCCCGAATCAGCCCCAGCATTTT,CASSIVGPNQPQHF
TRBJ1-4,TRBD1,TRBV5-6,TGTGCCAGCACCGACGACAGGGACCGGTTTAATGAAAAACTGTTTTTT,CASTDDRDRFNEKLFF
TRBJ2-7,TRBD2,TRBV6-5,TGTGCCAGCAGTTACGGGTCCTCCTTAGCGGGAGAGCAGTACTTC,CASSYGSSLAGEQYF
TRBJ1-5,TRBD1,TRBV27,TGTGCCAGCAGACCCGGGACAGGGGCAAATCAGCCCCAGCATTTT,CASRPGTGANQPQHF
TRBJ1-1,TRBD1,TRBV2,TGTGCCAGCAGCCTGACAGGGCTCGGTGGCACTGAAGCTTTCTTT,CASSLTGLGGTEAFF
TRBJ2-7,TRBD1,TRBV29-1,TGCAGCGTGGGACAGGGGACAGAGCAGTACTTC,CSVGQGTEQYF
TRBJ2-5,-,TRBV5-4,TGTGCCAGCAGCTTGGGGGCCGAACAAGAGACCCAGTACTTC,CASSLGAEQETQYF
TRBJ2-3,TRBD2,TRBV4-1,TGCGCCAGCAGCCAAGACAGGCTCGGGGGGTTCACAGATACGCAGTATTTT,CASSQDRLGGFTDTQYF
TRBJ1-1,TRBD1,TRBV29-1,TGCAGCGTTCGGACAGGGCGGAACACTGAAGCTTTCTTT,CSVRTGRNTEAFF
TRBJ1-5,-,TRBV6-1,TGTGCCAGCGGCTTTCAAGCAGGGGGCAATCAGCCCCAGCATTTT,CASGFQAGGNQPQHF
TRBJ1-6,-,TRBV19,TGTGCCAGCCAGAGAGGACCGGTACAGGGCAATTCACCCCTCCACTTT,CASQRGPVQGNSPLHF
TRBJ2-7,TRBD2,TRBV7-2,TGTGCCAGCAGCTCACCATATGTTATAGCGGGGGACCCCCTGCACTTC,CASSSPYVIAGDPLHF
TRBJ1-2,-,TRBV20-1,TGCAGTGCTAGAGTAGAAGGCTACACCTTC,CSARVEGYTF
TRBJ2-2,TRBD1,TRBV18,TGTGCCAGCTCTTCGATCAGGGGGCTGCTTGGCACCGGGGAGCTGTTTTTT,CASSSIRGLLGTGELFF
TRBJ1-2,-,TRBV7-9,TGTGCCAGCAGCTTTTGTCGCCACCGACAGCCTGCAACTGCCTATGGCTACACCTTC,CASSFCRHRQPATAYGYTF
TRBJ1-6,TRBD1,TRBV2,TGTGCCAGCAGGAACCGGGACAGGGATATTTCACCCCTCCACTTT,CASRNRDRDISPLHF
TRBJ1-2,-,TRBV7-8,TGTGCCAGCAGCTTAGGCCAGGAAGGCTATGGCTACACCTTC,CASSLGQEGYGYTF
TRBJ2-7,TRBD1,TRBV4-1,TGCGCCAGCAGCGAGACTCCTGGGACAGGGAAGACCGAGCAGTACTTC,CASSETPGTGKTEQYF
TRBJ2-5,TRBD2,TRBV6-6,TGTGCCAGCAGTTATCGGAGCGGGGGGGTTGGAGAGACCCAGTACTTC,CASSYRSGGVGETQYF
TRBJ2-6,TRBD1,TRBV7-2,TGTGCCAGTCGTCCCGGGACAGGGACCGGGGCCAACGTCCTGACTTTC,CASRPGTGTGANVLTF
TRBJ1-3,TRBD1,TRBV27,TGTGCCAGCAGTCAAACCGGGACAGCCTCTGGAAACACCATATATTTT,CASSQTGTASGNTIYF
TRBJ2-7,TRBD1,TRBV5-6,TGTGCCAGCAGCTTAGGACAGGGGAATTACGAGCAGTACTTC,CASSLGQGNYEQYF
TRBJ1-3,-,TRBV6-5,TGTGCCAGCAGTTCTGCTGTCGGGGACTCTGGAAACACCATATATTTT,CASSSAVGDSGNTIYF
TRBJ1-2,-,TRBV6-5,TGTGCCAGCAGTTACTCGAGACAGAGCTATGGCTACACCTTC,CASSYSRQSYGYTF
TRBJ2-2,TRBD1,TRBV7-9,TGTGCCAGCAGCGTTCGACAGGGGGGAACCGGGGAGCTGTTTTTT,CASSVRQGGTGELFF
TRBJ2-1,TRBD1,TRBV28,TGTGCCAGCATGGGACAGGGCTCCTACAATGAGCAGTTCTTC,CASMGQGSYNEQFF
TRBJ1-1,TRBD1,TRBV7-2,TGTGCCAGCAGCTTGGGACAGGGACGTGGTAAGAACACTGAAGCTTTCTTT,CASSLGQGRGKNTEAFF
TRBJ1-2,TRBD1,TRBV28,TGTGCCAGCGTCAGGGGGGACTATGGCTACACCTTC,CASVRGDYGYTF
TRBJ1-1,TRBD1,TRBV18,TGTGCCAGCTCACCCGGTCAGGGGGATGGTGAAGCTTTCTTT,CASSPGQGDGEAFF
TRBJ1-4,-,TRBV19,TGTGCCAGTAGTCCTCGGACAGTCAAAAATGAAAAACTGTTTTTT,CASSPRTVKNEKLFF
TRBJ1-6,TRBD1,TRBV11-2,TGTGCCAGCAGCCCAGGACAGGGGGCCTATAATTCACCCCTCCACTTT,CASSPGQGAYNSPLHF